This T cell receptor (beta chain) was documented in a study of breast tumors, draining lymph nodes, adjacent tissues. The study's findings and limits: Compared with basal-like, luminal-like tumors shared significantly more repertoire with nontumor tissue. Data only fit, rather than demonstrated, lymph node origin of most tumor T cells. Findings are consistent with lymph node origin and intratumoral expansion of most tumor T cells. Tumors had less TCR diversity than lymph nodes, more than nontumor tissue.

This clonotype was recorded many times. Its specificity is not known. The V gene's germline CDR1 is SGHRS and CDR2 YFSETQ. The V end was cut by 7 bases, the J end by 8 bases, with 10 bases between. This CDR3 is built from 11 residues. TCRdb re-called the multiplex PCR reads with MiXCR, one entry per CDR3 protein. Seen here are around 150,000 distinct CDR3 sequences, approximately 30% observed once, and the top ten hold about 2.5%. Axillary draining lymph nodes of breast cancer patients supplied the node samples. This sequence was found in a female donor with breast cancer. Some clones in this sample may be carry-over from other donors' samples. The sequenced sample consisted of axillary lymph node tissue. This chain links TRBV5-1 with TRBJ1-3; D gene uncertain. This CDR3 reads CASGLGDTIYF. CDR3 nucleotides: TGCGCCAGCGGACTCGGGGACACCATATATTTT.